The T cell receptor (beta chain) described here comes from a study of T cells in Graves' hyperthyroidism and ophthalmopathy. Regarding the study as a whole: Among thyroid clonotypes expanded above 0.001, most also appeared in blood.

TCR beta CDR3 sequences were amplified from RNA transcripts. The HTBI primer set served for first-round RT-PCR of the TCR CDR3. One entry per CDR3 protein, called by TCRdb with MiXCR from the multiplex PCR reads. The top ten hold over 45% of the sample, which has 500,000 to 600,000 distinct CDR3 sequences, less than 20% seen once. The CDR3 is 15 amino acids. Germline-derived CDR1 and CDR2 are MDHEN and SYDVKM. The ends lost 5 bases at V and 7 bases at J; junction bases unmatched: 7. This clonotype was found a few times. No antigen is known for it. This chain connects TRBV28 to TRBJ2-1; TRBD1 aligns across 11 bases. The sequenced sample was blood. The TCR originated in a man in his forties with Graves' ophthalmopathy. In DNA, the CDR3 is TGTGCCAGCAGTACCGGGACAGGGGGGTGGAATGAGCAGTTCTTC. Protein sequence: CASSTGTGGWNEQFF.